A single sample gave rise to the 9 T cell receptor beta chains below, sequenced in a study of blood T cell repertoires in COVID-19. The protocol was immunoSEQ multiplex PCR, while the TCRdb copy is restricted to in-frame clones and leaves out a portion. The repertoire holds 200,000 to 250,000 clones, with 80% to 90% as singletons. Sequencing was carried out using peripheral blood. The receptor set was obtained from a woman aged 80 or over with active or convalescent COVID-19.

The rearrangement uses TRBV7-6 and TRBJ2-1, with 11 bases that match TRBD1. The length of the CDR3 is 17 residues. In germline, CDR1 is SGHVS, CDR2 FNYEAQ. After removal of 0 bases from V and 5 bases from J, the junction contained 6 bases not matched to a gene. The CDR3 here is CASSLARDRGRHNEQFF. CDR3 sequence (DNA): TGTGCCAGCAGCTTAGCCCGGGACAGGGGGAGACACAATGAGCAGTTCTTC.

This chain connects TRBV5-1 to TRBJ2-3; 9 bases are a match to TRBD1. Germline CDR1 is SGHRS and CDR2 is YFSETQ. The V and J ends lost 4 bases and 7 bases, in that order; junction bases with no gene match: 4. This CDR3 is built from 13 residues. CDR3 DNA sequence: TGCGCCAGCAGCAGACAGGGGGATTATACGCAGTATTTT. Translating it yields CASSRQGDYTQYF.

This clone was recorded a few times. The chain joins TRBV4-2 to TRBJ2-2, with 10 bases fitting TRBD2. V lost 0 bases, J lost 2 bases, and 3 bases stayed unmatched. CDR1 is LGHNA and CDR2 is YNFKEQ in the germline V gene. The length of the CDR3 is 17 residues. The CDR3: CASSQEVAGGNTGELFF. DNA of the CDR3: TGTGCCAGCAGCCAAGAGGTAGCGGGGGGTAACACCGGGGAGCTGTTTTTT.

Only one count was recorded for this clone. The chain employs TRBV6-2 or TRBV6-3 and TRBJ2-7; no reliable D call. This CDR3 region has 12 residues. CDR1 is MNHEY, CDR2 SVGEGT, per germline. The V end lost 2 bases, the J end lost 5 bases, and 7 bases lay between the germline ends. This chain's CDR3 is CASSYGPNEQYF. Here the CDR3 DNA reads TGTGCCAGCAGTTACGGGCCCAACGAGCAGTACTTC.

The V gene is TRBV7-9, the J gene TRBJ1-4; 8 positions agree with TRBD1. CDR1 and CDR2 (germline): SEHNR, FQNEAQ (reference sequence). The ends lost 3 bases at V and 1 base at J; junction bases unmatched: 4. This CDR3 contains 16 residues. The CDR3 here is CASSFGQGITNEKLFF. In DNA, the CDR3 is TGTGCCAGCAGCTTCGGACAGGGAATAACTAATGAAAAACTGTTTTTT.

This sequence joins TRBV28 and TRBJ1-2; D is uncertain. V was cut by 7 bases and J by 2 bases, with 17 bases left in between. The CDR3 consists of 15 residues. From germline, CDR1 is MDHEN and CDR2 SYDVKM. The CDR3 region has the DNA TGTGCCAGCACCCGTGGAGAGATTGGAAACTATGGCTACACCTTC. The encoded protein is CASTRGEIGNYGYTF.

Comments on this clone: The identical CDR3 is also encoded by other nucleotide sequences in the sample. The chain recombines TRBV18 with TRBJ2-3; 7 bases line up with TRBD2. Trimming at V came to 3 bases and at J to 4 bases, leaving 1 base not matched to a gene. Germline V CDR1 and CDR2: KGHSH, LQKENI. CDR3 length: 13 amino acids. CDR3 bases: TGTGCCAGCTCACCCGCGGGGGCAGATACGCAGTATTTT. Protein product: CASSPAGADTQYF.

This clone appeared a few times. The V call is TRBV7-2, the J call TRBJ2-7, with 7 bases fitting TRBD2. The germline CDR1 and CDR2 sequences are SGHTA and FQGNSA. With V trimmed by 1 base and J by 4 bases, 10 bases remained unmatched. The CDR3 spans 16 residues. CDR3 nucleotides: TGTGCCAGCAGCTTAGGAGAGGTGAGGGAGGGATACGAGCAGTACTTC. This codes for CASSLGEVREGYEQYF. The full variable domain, in which reference TRBV7-2 and TRBJ2-7 provide the parts outside the CDR3, is GAGVSQSPSNKVTEKGKDVELRCDPISGHTALYWYRQSLGQGLEFLIYFQGNSAPDKSGLPSDRFSAERTGGSVSTLTIQRTQQEDSAVYLCASSLGEVREGYEQYFGPGTRLTVT.

V and J are TRBV11-2 and TRBJ2-2, with a weak D call TRBD1 (6 bases). The CDR3 contains 15 residues. CDR1 SGHAT and CDR2 FQNNGV come from the germline V gene. Trimming took off 0 bases at V and 6 bases at J, with 11 bases between the two ends. The CDR3 loop reads CASSLEGAHPGELFF. The CDR3 nucleotides read TGTGCCAGCAGCTTAGAGGGGGCCCACCCCGGGGAGCTGTTTTTT.